Listed here are 17 T cell receptor beta chains from one sample, sequenced in a study of T cell responses to AZD1222 COVID-19 vaccine. Data came from immunoSEQ multiplex PCR; TCRdb stores just in-frame clones and leaves some out. The sample shows 130,000 to 150,000 clones, roughly 89% of them seen only once. The material was peripheral blood, obtained 28 days after the second AZD1222 dose. The receptors shown here come from an adult who received the AZD1222 COVID-19 vaccine.

The chain has TRBV21-1 and TRBJ1-1; the DNA was not used to check the table's D call, TRBD1. TRBV21-1 is a listed pseudogene. The CDR3 has 15 residues. CDR3 region: CASSLYRDRDTEAFF. Here the CDR3 DNA reads TGTGCCAGCAGCCTATACAGGGATAGGGACACTGAAGCTTTCTTT.

The rearrangement uses TRBV28 and TRBJ1-3; possible D gene TRBD1, 6 bases. Germline V CDR1 and CDR2: MDHEN, SYDVKM. Trimming left V 6 bases short and J 2 bases short, with 17 bases between. This CDR3 spans 16 amino acids. The CDR3: CASSPRPEGAGNTIYF. In nucleotides, the CDR3 is TGTGCCAGCAGCCCTAGGCCTGAGGGGGCTGGAAACACCATATATTTT.

V and J are TRBV29-1 and TRBJ2-2; TRBD1 matches at 7 bases. There are 13 residues in the CDR3. Looked up from germline, CDR1 is SQVTM and CDR2 is ANQGSEA. Trimming removed 7 bases from V and 0 bases from J; junction bases left unmatched: 2. The CDR3 DNA is TGCAGCGCTCAGGGGGCGAACACCGGGGAGCTGTTTTTT. Residues: CSAQGANTGELFF.

V gene TRBV19 combines with J gene TRBJ1-1; D remains ambiguous. Looked up from germline, CDR1 is LNHDA and CDR2 is SQIVND (reference sequence). There are 16 residues in the CDR3. Trimming left V 0 bases short and J 8 bases short, with 19 bases between. CDR3 nucleotides: TGTGCCAGTAGTATAGATGGGAGGGCTCTACTTACCGAAGCTTTCTTT. Residues: CASSIDGRALLTEAFF. Full variable domain (remainder filled in from reference TRBV19 and TRBJ1-1): DGGITQSPKYLFRKEGQNVTLSCEQNLNHDAMYWYRQDPGQGLRLIYYSQIVNDFQKGDIAEGYSVSREKKESFPLTVTSAQKNPTAFYLCASSIDGRALLTEAFFGQGTRLTVV.

The chain couples TRBV9 to TRBJ2-1, with a possible D match to TRBD2 (6 bases). Germline loops: CDR1 SGDLS, CDR2 YYNGEE. This CDR3 has 15 residues. Trimming shortened V by 0 bases and J by 5 bases, and 12 bases separated the two germline ends. CDR3 coding DNA: TGTGCCAGCAGCGTAGAGGCTCGCGGGAACAATGAGCAGTTCTTC. Its protein product is CASSVEARGNNEQFF.

The table lists this clone with a count of one. This sequence joins TRBV12-3 or TRBV12-4 and TRBJ2-7; D is undetermined. V lost 2 bases, J lost 0 bases, and 5 bases lay in between. The CDR3 extends over 13 amino acids. CDR3 residues: CASSLRVSYEQYF. CDR3 nucleotides: TGTGCCAGCAGTTTAAGAGTCTCCTACGAGCAGTACTTC.

The chain employs TRBV28 and TRBJ1-2; D is undetermined. The CDR3 spans 13 residues. V was trimmed by 2 bases and J by 10 bases, leaving 14 bases between them. Germline CDR1 MDHEN, CDR2 SYDVKM. This CDR3 is CASSLSLSWDYTF. For the CDR3, the DNA is TGTGCCAGCAGTTTAAGCCTCTCATGGGACTACACCTTC.

The rearrangement links TRBV10-2 to TRBJ1-6, with D unclear. Germline assignment: CDR1 WSHSY and CDR2 SAAADI. This CDR3 has 13 residues. Trimming took 4 bases from V and 7 from J, leaving 8 bases between them. Here the CDR3 DNA reads TGCGCCAGCAGTGCGGGCTGGAATTCACCCCTCCACTTT. It specifies CASSAGWNSPLHF.

The chain has TRBV29-1 and TRBJ2-3, with D possibly being TRBD2 (7 bases). Per germline, CDR1 SQVTM and CDR2 ANQGSEA. The CDR3 is 15 residues long. Trimming removed 4 bases from V and 9 bases from J, with 23 bases in between. The CDR3 nucleotides read TGCAGCGTTGGGAGCATGGGGGGCCCGGGGGGCACGCAGTATTTT. Translated: CSVGSMGGPGGTQYF.

The chain is built from TRBV14 and TRBJ2-7; no reliable D call. Germline V lookup: CDR1 SGHDN, CDR2 FVKESK. Trimming removed 1 base at V and 3 bases at J, with 4 bases between. This CDR3 has 12 residues. CDR3 loop: CASSQGSYEQYF. The DNA for the CDR3 is TGTGCCAGCAGCCAAGGGAGCTACGAGCAGTACTTC.

The CDR3 DNA reads as TGTGCCAGCAGTTTGGACCTAGCGGTAAGCTCCTACGAGCAGTACTTC. Translation gives CASSLDLAVSSYEQYF. This chain connects TRBV27 to TRBJ2-7, with 7 bases aligning to TRBD2. CDR1 MNHEY and CDR2 SMNVEV come from the germline V gene (reference sequence). The CDR3 sequence is 16 residues long. V lost 3 bases and J lost 0; bases outside the gene matches: 8.

The chain joins TRBV7-2 to TRBJ2-3; 9 bases are a match to TRBD1. V dropped 5 bases and J dropped 5; count of bases not matched to a gene: 8. The germline CDR1 and CDR2 sequences are SGHTA and FQGNSA. This CDR3 has 15 amino acids. CDR3 coding DNA: TGTGCCAGCAGCCCGAGGGGGACAGGGATAGATACGCAGTATTTT. It translates to CASSPRGTGIDTQYF. The entire variable domain, with the rest obtained from reference TRBV7-2 and TRBJ2-3, is as follows: GAGVSQSPSNKVTEKGKDVELRCDPISGHTALYWYRQSLGQGLEFLIYFQGNSAPDKSGLPSDRFSAERTGGSVSTLTIQRTQQEDSAVYLCASSPRGTGIDTQYFGPGTRLTVL.

This clone was observed once. The rearrangement links TRBV9 to TRBJ1-2; D is unclear. The CDR3 is 13 amino acids. V was trimmed by 4 bases and J by 6 bases, leaving 13 bases between them. CDR1 and CDR2 from the germline V gene are SGDLS and YYNGEE. CDR3 nucleotide sequence: TGTGCCAGCAGCCCGACCCCCGGGGATGGCTACACCTTC. This codes for CASSPTPGDGYTF.

The rearrangement joins TRBV5-1 to TRBJ2-5, with 8 bases lining up with TRBD1. Germline loops: CDR1 SGHRS, CDR2 YFSETQ. J lost 5 bases, V lost 0 bases, and 12 bases had no gene match. The CDR3 is 17 residues long. The CDR3: CASSLVGRSGGRETQYF. In nucleotides, the CDR3 is TGCGCCAGCAGCTTGGTAGGACGGTCAGGGGGCCGGGAGACCCAGTACTTC.

J is TRBJ2-1 and V is TRBV14; D could derive from TRBD1 or TRBD2 (6 bases each). CDR1 and CDR2 (germline): SGHDN, FVKESK. V lost 1 base, J lost 0 bases, and 10 bases lay in between. This CDR3 region has 16 residues. CDR3 nucleotide sequence: TGTGCCAGCAGCCAAGGCTCGGGGGCCTCCTACAATGAGCAGTTCTTC. It encodes CASSQGSGASYNEQFF. The complete variable domain, with remaining parts taken from reference TRBV14 and TRBJ2-1, reads EAGVTQFPSHSVIEKGQTVTLRCDPISGHDNLYWYRRVMGKEIKFLLHFVKESKQDESGMPNNRFLAERTGGTYSTLKVQPAELEDSGVYFCASSQGSGASYNEQFFGPGTRLTVL.

Ten or more counts support this clone. The chain carries TRBV19 and TRBJ2-1; the D gene is possibly TRBD2 (5 bases). The germline V gene has CDR1 LNHDA and CDR2 SQIVND (reference sequence). Trimming cost V 5 bases and J 6 bases, with 17 bases left between them. This CDR3 comprises 15 residues. Written as DNA, the CDR3 is TGTGCCAGTAGTTGGGCGGTACTCGGGGTCAATGAGCAGTTCTTC. It specifies CASSWAVLGVNEQFF.

Comment on this clone: The sample carries other DNA sequences with the same CDR3. V usage is TRBV6-5 and J usage is TRBJ2-7, with 10 bases matching TRBD2. CDR3 length: 16 amino acids. Germline V lookup: CDR1 MNHEY, CDR2 SVGAGI. V trimming: 0 bases; J trimming: 0 bases; junction bases outside the gene matches: 2. The CDR3 protein is CASSYSGLADSYEQYF. The CDR3 DNA is TGTGCCAGCAGTTACTCAGGACTAGCGGACTCCTACGAGCAGTACTTC.